This T cell receptor (beta chain) was retrieved from a study of OX40 agonist ivuxolimab in advanced cancers. Study-wide context: Enrolled patients in dose escalation had cancers that were hepatocellular carcinoma, melanoma, renal cell or head and neck cancer. Anti-PD-1, anti-PD-L1 or anti-CTLA-4 therapy given earlier was allowed, and 40% had some. The study, taken as a whole, reports: There were also nonresponders showing low normalized T-cell clonal expansion.

This CDR3 region has 16 residues. The germline gives CDR1 LGHNA, CDR2 YSLEER. With V trimmed by 2 bases and J by 1 base, 5 bases remained unmatched. Only in-frame clones appear in the TCRdb table, and some are missing; sequencing was by immunoSEQ multiplex PCR. The table lists tens of thousands of clones, approximately 92% of them singletons. The table lists this clone with a few counts. The antigen remains unidentified. The J gene is TRBJ2-7, the V gene TRBV4-3; 10 bases agree with TRBD1. This receptor was taken from an adult with an advanced solid tumor such as melanoma, head and neck, liver or kidney cancer. Sequenced here: CD4+ or CD8+ T cells sorted from blood, sampled in a trial of the OX40 agonist ivuxolimab. The CDR3 bases are TGCGCCAGCAGCCAACATGACAGGGGGCCTTCCTACGAGCAGTACTTC. This gives the protein CASSQHDRGPSYEQYF.